This paragraph covers one T cell receptor beta chain sequence. The antigen remains undetermined. The ends were cut back, 0 bases at V and 5 bases at J, with 11 bases in the middle. The CDR3 has 15 amino acids. Germline V gene lookup returns CDR1 SGDLS and CDR2 YYNGEE. This entry is derived from a study of Tregs in tolerant kidney transplant recipients. General study results and limits: Few patients were studied, so findings need validation in larger groups.

Produced via immunoSEQ multiplex PCR; TCRdb's table is partial and in-frame only. This sample has tens of thousands of clones; less than 90% occur once, and the top ten carry more than 4%. The receptor was derived from a human donor in good health. Material for sequencing was CD4+ T cells from blood. The genes are TRBV9 and TRBJ2-2, with D perhaps being TRBD1 or TRBD2 (6 bases each). CDR3 amino acids: CASSVVGGLTGELFF. The CDR3 DNA sequence: TGTGCCAGCAGCGTAGTCGGGGGCCTGACCGGGGAGCTGTTTTTT. The full variable domain, in which reference TRBV9 and TRBJ2-2 provide the parts outside the CDR3, is DSGVTQTPKHLITATGQRVTLRCSPRSGDLSVYWYQQSLDQGLQFLIQYYNGEERAKGNILERFSAQQFPDLHSELNLSSLELGDSALYFCASSVVGGLTGELFFGEGSRLTVL.